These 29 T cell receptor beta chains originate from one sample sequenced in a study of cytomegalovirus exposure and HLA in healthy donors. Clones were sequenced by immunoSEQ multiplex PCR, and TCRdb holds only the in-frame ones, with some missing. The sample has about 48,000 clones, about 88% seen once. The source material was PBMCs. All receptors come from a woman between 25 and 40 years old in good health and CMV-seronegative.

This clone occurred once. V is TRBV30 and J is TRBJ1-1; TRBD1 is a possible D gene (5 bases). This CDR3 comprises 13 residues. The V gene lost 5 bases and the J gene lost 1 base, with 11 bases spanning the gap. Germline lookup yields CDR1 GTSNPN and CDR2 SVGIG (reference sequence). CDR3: CAWRNRPNTEAFF. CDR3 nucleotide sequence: TGTGCCTGGCGTAACAGGCCGAACACTGAAGCTTTCTTT.

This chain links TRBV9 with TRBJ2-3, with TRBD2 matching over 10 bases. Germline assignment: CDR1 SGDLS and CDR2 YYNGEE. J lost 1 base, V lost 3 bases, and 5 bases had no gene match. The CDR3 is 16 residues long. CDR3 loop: CASSGSGTSGTDTQYF. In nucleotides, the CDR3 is TGTGCCAGCAGCGGATCCGGGACTAGCGGCACAGATACGCAGTATTTT.

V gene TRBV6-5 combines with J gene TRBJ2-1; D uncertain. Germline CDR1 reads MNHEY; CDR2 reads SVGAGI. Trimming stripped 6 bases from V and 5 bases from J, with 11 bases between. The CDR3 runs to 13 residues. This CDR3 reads CASSQDEDNEQFF. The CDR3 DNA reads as TGTGCCAGCAGCCAAGACGAGGACAATGAGCAGTTCTTC.

CDR3 protein: CASSESGQGHQPQHF. The DNA of the CDR3 is TGTGCCAGCAGTGAAAGTGGACAGGGACATCAGCCCCAGCATTTT. The rearrangement links TRBV6-4 to TRBJ1-5; TRBD1 agrees at 8 bases. CDR1 is MRHNA, CDR2 SNTAGT, per germline. With V trimmed by 3 bases and J by 5 bases, 6 bases remained unmatched. The CDR3 extends over 15 amino acids.

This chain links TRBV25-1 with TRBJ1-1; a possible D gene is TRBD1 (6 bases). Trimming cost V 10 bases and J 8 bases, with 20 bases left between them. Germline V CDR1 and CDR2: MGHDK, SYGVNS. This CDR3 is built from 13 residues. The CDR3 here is CATSKGGPEEAFF. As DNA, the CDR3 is TGTGCCACCTCCAAGGGGGGGCCTGAGGAAGCTTTCTTT.

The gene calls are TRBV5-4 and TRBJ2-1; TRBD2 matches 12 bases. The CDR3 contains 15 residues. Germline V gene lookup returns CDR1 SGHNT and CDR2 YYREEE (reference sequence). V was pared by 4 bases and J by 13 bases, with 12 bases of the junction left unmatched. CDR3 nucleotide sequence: TGTGCCAGCAGCCCCCCTAGCGGGAGGGCTTTCGAACAGTTCTTC. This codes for CASSPPSGRAFEQFF.

The CDR3 DNA is TGCGCCAGCAGCCAAGTCCCTAGCGGGAGCACAGATACGCAGTATTTT. It codes for CASSQVPSGSTDTQYF. This chain links TRBV4-3 with TRBJ2-3; 8 nucleotides match TRBD2. The junction had 3 bases not matched to a gene; V was cut back by 1 base and J by 0 bases. The germline V gene has CDR1 LGHNA and CDR2 YSLEER. This CDR3 contains 16 residues.

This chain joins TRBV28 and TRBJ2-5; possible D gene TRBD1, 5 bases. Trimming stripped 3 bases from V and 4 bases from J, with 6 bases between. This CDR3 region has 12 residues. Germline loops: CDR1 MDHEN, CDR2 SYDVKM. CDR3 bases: TGTGCCAGCAGTTTGCAGGGAGAGACCCAGTACTTC. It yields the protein CASSLQGETQYF. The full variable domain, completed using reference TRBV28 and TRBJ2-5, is DVKVTQSSRYLVKRTGEKVFLECVQDMDHENMFWYRQDPGLGLRLIYFSYDVKMKEKGDIPEGYSVSREKKERFSLILESASTNQTSMYLCASSLQGETQYFGPGTRLLVL.

CDR3 DNA: TGTGCCAGCAGTGAGGCCTCCCCCCTCGAGACCCAGTACTTC. Its translation: CASSEASPLETQYF. V is TRBV2 and J is TRBJ2-5; no definite D call. This CDR3 has 14 amino acids. The V and J ends lost 3 bases and 5 bases respectively, with 13 bases between them. Germline assignment: CDR1 SNHLY and CDR2 FYNNEI.

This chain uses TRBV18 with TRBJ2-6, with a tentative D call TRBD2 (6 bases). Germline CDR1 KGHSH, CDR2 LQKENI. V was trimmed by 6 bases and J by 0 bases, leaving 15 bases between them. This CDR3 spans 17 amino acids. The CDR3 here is CASSPGLGGSGANVLTF. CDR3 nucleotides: TGTGCCAGCTCCCCGGGACTGGGGGGCTCTGGGGCCAACGTCCTGACTTTC.

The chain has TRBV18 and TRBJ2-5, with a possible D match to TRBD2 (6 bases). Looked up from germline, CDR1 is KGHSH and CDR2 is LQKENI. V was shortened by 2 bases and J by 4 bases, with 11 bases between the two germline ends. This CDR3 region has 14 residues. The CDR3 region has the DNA TGTGCCAGCTCACCATACGGGGGTGGAGAGACCCAGTACTTC. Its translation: CASSPYGGGETQYF.

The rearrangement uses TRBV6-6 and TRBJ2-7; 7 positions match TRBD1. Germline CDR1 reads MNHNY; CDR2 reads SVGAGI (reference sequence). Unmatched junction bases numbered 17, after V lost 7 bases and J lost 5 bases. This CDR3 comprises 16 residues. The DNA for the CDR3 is TGTGCCAGCACCAACCCAGGGGGTGCAGGCCTTGACGAGCAGTACTTC. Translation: CASTNPGGAGLDEQYF.

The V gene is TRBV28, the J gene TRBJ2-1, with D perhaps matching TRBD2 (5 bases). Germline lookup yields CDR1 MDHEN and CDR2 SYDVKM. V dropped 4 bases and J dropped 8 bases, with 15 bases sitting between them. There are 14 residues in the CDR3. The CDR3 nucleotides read TGTGCCAGCAGTTCCCCCAAGGGAGCTCATGAGCAGTTCTTC. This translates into CASSSPKGAHEQFF.

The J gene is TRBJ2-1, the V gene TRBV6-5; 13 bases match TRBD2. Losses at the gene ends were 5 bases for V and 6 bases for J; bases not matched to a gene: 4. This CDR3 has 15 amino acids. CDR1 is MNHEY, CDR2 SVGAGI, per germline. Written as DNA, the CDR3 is TGTGCCAGCAGTGCACTAGCGGGAGGGCCCAATGAGCAGTTCTTC. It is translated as CASSALAGGPNEQFF.

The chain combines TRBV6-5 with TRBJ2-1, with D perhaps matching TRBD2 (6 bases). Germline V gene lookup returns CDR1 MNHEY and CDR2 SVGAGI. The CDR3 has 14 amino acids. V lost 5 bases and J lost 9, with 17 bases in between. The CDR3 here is CASSPGTVGGEQFF. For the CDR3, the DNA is TGTGCCAGCAGTCCCGGGACCGTGGGGGGTGAGCAGTTCTTC.

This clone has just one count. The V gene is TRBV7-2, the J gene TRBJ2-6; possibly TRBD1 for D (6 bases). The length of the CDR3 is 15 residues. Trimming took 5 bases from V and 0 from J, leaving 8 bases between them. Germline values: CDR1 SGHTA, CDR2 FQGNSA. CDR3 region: CASSRQDSGANVLTF. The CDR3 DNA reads TGTGCCAGCAGCCGACAGGACTCTGGGGCCAACGTCCTGACTTTC.

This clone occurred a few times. The CDR3 is CAWSVQGNNQPQHF. The DNA for the CDR3 is TGTGCCTGGAGTGTACAGGGGAACAATCAGCCCCAGCATTTT. V gene TRBV30 combines with J gene TRBJ1-5; 7 nucleotides agree with TRBD1. The CDR3 has 14 amino acids. J was trimmed by 3 bases and V by 0 bases; bases with no gene match: 2. Germline assignment: CDR1 GTSNPN and CDR2 SVGIG (reference sequence).

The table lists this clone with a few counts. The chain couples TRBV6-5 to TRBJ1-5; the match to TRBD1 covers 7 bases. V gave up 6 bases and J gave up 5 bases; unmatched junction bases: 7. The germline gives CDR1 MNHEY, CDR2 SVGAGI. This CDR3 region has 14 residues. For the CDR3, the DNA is TGTGCCAGCAGCCAAGACAGGGCGGATCAGCCCCAGCATTTT. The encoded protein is CASSQDRADQPQHF.

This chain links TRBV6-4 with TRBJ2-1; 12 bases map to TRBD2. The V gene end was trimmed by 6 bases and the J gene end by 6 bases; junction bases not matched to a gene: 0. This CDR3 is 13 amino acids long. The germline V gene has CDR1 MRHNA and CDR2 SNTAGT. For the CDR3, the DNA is TGTGCCAGCAGGACTAGCGGGAGCAATGAGCAGTTCTTC. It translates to CASRTSGSNEQFF.

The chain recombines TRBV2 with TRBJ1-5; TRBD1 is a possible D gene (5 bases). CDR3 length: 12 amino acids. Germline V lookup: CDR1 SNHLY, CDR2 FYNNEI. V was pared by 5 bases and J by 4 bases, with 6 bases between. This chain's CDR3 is CASSRGNQPQHF. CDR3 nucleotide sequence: TGTGCCAGCAGTCGGGGGAATCAGCCCCAGCATTTT.

The DNA of the CDR3 is TGTGCCAGCAGTCGGGTAACAACTAATGAAAAACTGTTTTTT. Translating it yields CASSRVTTNEKLFF. The chain recombines TRBV2 with TRBJ1-4; D gene uncertain. V lost 5 bases and J lost 0, with 7 bases in between. The CDR3 is made up of 14 amino acids. Germline lookup yields CDR1 SNHLY and CDR2 FYNNEI.

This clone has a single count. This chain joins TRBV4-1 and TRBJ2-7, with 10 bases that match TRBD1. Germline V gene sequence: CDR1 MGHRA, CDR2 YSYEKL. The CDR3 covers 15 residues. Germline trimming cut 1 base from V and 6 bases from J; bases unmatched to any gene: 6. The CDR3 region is CASSQAAGQGTEQYF. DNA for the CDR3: TGCGCCAGCAGCCAAGCCGCGGGACAGGGGACCGAGCAGTACTTC.

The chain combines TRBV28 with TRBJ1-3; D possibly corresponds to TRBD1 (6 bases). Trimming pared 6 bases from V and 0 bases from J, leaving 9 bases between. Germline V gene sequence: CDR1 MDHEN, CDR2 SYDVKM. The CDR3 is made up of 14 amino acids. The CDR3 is CASSGQFSGNTIYF. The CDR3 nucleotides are TGTGCCAGCAGCGGACAGTTCTCTGGAAACACCATATATTTT.

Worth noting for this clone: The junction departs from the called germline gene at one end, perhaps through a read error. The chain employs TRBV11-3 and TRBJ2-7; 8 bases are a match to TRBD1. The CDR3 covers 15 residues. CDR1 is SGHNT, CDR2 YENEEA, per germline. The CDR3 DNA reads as TGCGCCAGCAGCTTAGGTGGTGACAGGGGTTACGAGCAGTACTTC. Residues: CASSLGGDRGYEQYF.

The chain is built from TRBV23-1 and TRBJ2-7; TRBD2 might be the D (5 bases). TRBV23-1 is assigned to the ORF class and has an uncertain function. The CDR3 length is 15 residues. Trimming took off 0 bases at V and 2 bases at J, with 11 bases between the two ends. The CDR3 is CASSQSTRRPYEQYF. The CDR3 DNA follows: TGCGCCAGCAGTCAATCGACCCGGAGGCCCTACGAGCAGTACTTC.

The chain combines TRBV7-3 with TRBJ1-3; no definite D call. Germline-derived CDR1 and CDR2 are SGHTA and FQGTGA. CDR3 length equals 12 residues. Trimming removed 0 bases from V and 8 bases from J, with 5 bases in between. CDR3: CASSLTGDTIYF. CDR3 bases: TGTGCCAGCAGCTTAACGGGCGACACCATATATTTT. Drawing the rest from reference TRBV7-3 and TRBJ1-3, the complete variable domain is GAGVSQTPSNKVTEKGKYVELRCDPISGHTALYWYRQSLGQGPEFLIYFQGTGAADDSGLPNDRFFAVRPEGSVSTLKIQRTERGDSAVYLCASSLTGDTIYFGEGSWLTVV.

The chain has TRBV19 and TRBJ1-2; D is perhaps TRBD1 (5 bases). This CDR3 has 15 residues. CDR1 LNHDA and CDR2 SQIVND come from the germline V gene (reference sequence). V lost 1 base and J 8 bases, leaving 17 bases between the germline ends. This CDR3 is CASSIVSQTVRGYTF. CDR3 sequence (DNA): TGTGCCAGTAGTATAGTTTCTCAGACAGTCCGCGGCTACACCTTC.

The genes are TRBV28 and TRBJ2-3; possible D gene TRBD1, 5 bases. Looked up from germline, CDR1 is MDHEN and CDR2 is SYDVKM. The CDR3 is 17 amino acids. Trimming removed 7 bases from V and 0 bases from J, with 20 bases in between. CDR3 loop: CASISLRQTSSTDTQYF. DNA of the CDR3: TGTGCCAGCATTAGCCTCCGACAGACCTCTAGCACAGATACGCAGTATTTT.

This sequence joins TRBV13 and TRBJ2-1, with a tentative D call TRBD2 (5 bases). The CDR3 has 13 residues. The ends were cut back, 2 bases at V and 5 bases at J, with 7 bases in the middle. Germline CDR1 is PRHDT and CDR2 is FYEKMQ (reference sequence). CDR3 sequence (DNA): TGTGCCAGCAGCTTACCTAGCCACAATGAGCAGTTCTTC. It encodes CASSLPSHNEQFF.